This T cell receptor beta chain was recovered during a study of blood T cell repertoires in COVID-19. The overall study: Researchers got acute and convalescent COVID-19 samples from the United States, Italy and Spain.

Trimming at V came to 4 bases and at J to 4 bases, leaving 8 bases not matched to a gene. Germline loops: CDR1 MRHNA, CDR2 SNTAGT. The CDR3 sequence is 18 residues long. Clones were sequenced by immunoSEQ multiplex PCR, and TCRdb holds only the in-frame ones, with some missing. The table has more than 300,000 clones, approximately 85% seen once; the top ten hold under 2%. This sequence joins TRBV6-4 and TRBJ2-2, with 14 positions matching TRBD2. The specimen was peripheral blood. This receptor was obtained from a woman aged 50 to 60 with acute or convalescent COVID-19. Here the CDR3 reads CASSVGLAGVGGTGELFF. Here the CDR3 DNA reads TGTGCCAGCAGTGTGGGACTAGCGGGAGTCGGGGGCACCGGGGAGCTGTTTTTT.